This T cell receptor beta chain was profiled in a study of blood T cell repertoires in COVID-19 (dated by TCRdb to between 2020 and 2021). Concerning the study at large: The collaborator samples originated in the United States, Italy and Spain and spanned the acute and convalescent phases of COVID-19. The material from the prospective study consisted of cDNA or gDNA derived from T cells, B-cell-depleted T cells, or PBMCs. The dataset comprised deeply sampled blood TCRbeta repertoires from subjects exposed to, actively infected with, or recovered from COVID-19. A freely available public database, intended as a resource for researchers studying the immune response to SARS-CoV-2, is where the repertoires were released. The samples were drawn from the first 160 participants of the ongoing ImmuneRACE study and from some 1,300 subjects provided by 6 global collaborators. Nearly every sample came with metadata listing a de-identified subject ID, COVID-19 status, age in years and sex. Where available, HLA class I and class II types were taken from metadata supplied by the sample provider and were not determined by assay-based typing. Paper-wide results and their limitations: How much clinical and demographic metadata was included differed by source and by participant, and the metadata was provided uncurated.

From the germline V gene (reference sequence), CDR1 is SEHNR and CDR2 is FQNEAQ. Its CDR3 holds 12 amino acids, cysteine through phenylalanine. The only DNA kept is the CDR3, 36 bases in frame from the first base. The germline ends are 9 bases apart after V is trimmed by 6 bases and J by 7 bases. This clone appeared a single time. It has no known antigen specificity. No qualities accompany the bases; no much larger clone lies one base away. The collaborating institutions used their own protocols to collect whole blood in K2EDTA tubes. Collaborator samples were shipped for TCRbeta analysis as frozen whole blood, isolated PBMCs, or DNA extracted from either sample type. The immunoSEQ Assay, a bias-controlled multiplex PCR, was used to amplify TCRbeta CDR3 regions from genomic DNA. The source study handled its data this way. Nucleated cell counts per sample were estimated from amplification of reference gene primers within the assay. To quantify the absolute abundance of each unique TCRbeta CDR3 rearrangement, sequence reads were collapsed and filtered. For each sample, productive Simpson clonality was calculated by taking the square root of Simpson's diversity index across productive rearrangements. TCRdb carries this immuneACCESS record with in-frame sequences only. Its versions omit some clonotypes, under half of them owing to an unresolved V gene in the studies checked, with the rest unexplained. That table gives V, J and clone size, and the DNA gave D and trimming. In all, the sample holds more than 100,000 clones, and around 87% of those were seen once. Just under 30% of the sample comes from the top ten.

This sequence originates from a woman in her seventies with acute or convalescent COVID-19. The sequencing input was peripheral blood. The chain uses TRBV7-9 and TRBJ1-4; a weak D assignment points to TRBD1 (5 bases agree). The sequenced DNA: TGTGCCAGCAGGGCTAGGGGTGAAAAACTGTTTTTT. Its translation is CASRARGEKLFF.